One and the same sample provided the 10 T cell receptor beta chains below, sequenced in a study of T cells in Graves' hyperthyroidism and ophthalmopathy. The source material, RNA transcripts, was used to amplify TCR beta CDR3 regions. The TCR CDR3 was amplified in a first-round RT-PCR using the HTBI primer set. TCRdb reanalysed the multiplex PCR reads using MiXCR and keeps one entry per CDR3 protein. The table includes about 290,000 distinct CDR3 sequences, about an eighth detected once. The sample taken for sequencing was blood. Receptor source: a woman aged 25 to 39 with Graves' hyperthyroidism that later progressed to Graves' ophthalmopathy.

This clonotype was seen only a few times. This rearrangement joins TRBV7-2 to TRBJ2-7; D perhaps matches TRBD2 (7 bases). Trimming left V 4 bases short and J 3 bases short, with 19 bases between. This CDR3 spans 16 amino acids. Germline-derived CDR1 and CDR2 are SGHTA and FQGNSA. The CDR3 DNA sequence: TGTGCCAGCAGCTCGGGGGCCAGCGGGGTACACTACGAGCAGTACTTC. Translating gives CASSSGASGVHYEQYF.

This clonotype was counted ten times or more. V usage is TRBV28 and J usage is TRBJ2-7; D is possibly TRBD1 (6 bases). The CDR3 totals 15 residues. V lost 6 bases, J lost 0 bases, and 15 bases lay in between. Looked up from germline, CDR1 is MDHEN and CDR2 is SYDVKM. CDR3 bases: TGTGCCAGCAGCCTGACAGGTGGAAGCTCCTACGAGCAGTACTTC. Its protein product is CASSLTGGSSYEQYF.

The CDR3 protein is CASSIDLAKYQETQYF. CDR3 in DNA: TGTGCCAGTAGTATAGACCTAGCCAAGTACCAAGAGACCCAGTACTTC. This rearrangement joins TRBV19 to TRBJ2-5; D perhaps matches TRBD2 (5 bases). V was pared by 0 bases and J by 0 bases, with 11 bases between. The CDR3 is 16 residues long. Germline CDR1 is LNHDA and CDR2 is SQIVND (reference sequence).

The gene calls are TRBV5-1 and TRBJ2-4; 10 nucleotides align to TRBD2. V dropped 8 bases and J dropped 7; count of bases not matched to a gene: 15. CDR1 and CDR2 (germline): SGHRS, YFSETQ. The CDR3 is 16 residues long. The CDR3 is CARTPPAGLAANIQYF. The CDR3 nucleotides read TGCGCCAGGACCCCTCCGGCCGGACTAGCGGCCAACATTCAGTACTTC.

In this sample, this clonotype turned up many times. This chain connects TRBV6-1 to TRBJ2-3; D might be TRBD2 (6 bases). CDR3 size: 14 residues. Trimming stripped 6 bases from V and 0 bases from J, with 10 bases between. The germline CDR1 and CDR2 sequences are MNHNS and SASEGT. The CDR3 region has the DNA TGTGCCAGCAGCCCTAGCGCTAGCACAGATACGCAGTATTTT. Translated, it gives CASSPSASTDTQYF.

Ten or more counts support this clonotype. The V gene is TRBV6-2 or TRBV6-3, the J gene TRBJ1-5; possibly TRBD1 for D (5 bases). V was clipped by 5 bases and J by 4 bases, with 15 bases between them. Germline V gives CDR1 MNHEY, CDR2 SVGEGT. The CDR3 spans 15 residues. CDR3 nucleotide sequence: TGTGCCAGCAGTCCGGGGGGACCAGGGAATCAGCCCCAGCATTTT. Residues: CASSPGGPGNQPQHF.

This clonotype was counted between two and nine times. The chain combines TRBV27 with TRBJ1-5; TRBD1 is a possible D gene (6 bases). Germline loops: CDR1 MNHEY, CDR2 SMNVEV (reference sequence). V gave up 5 bases and J gave up 1 base, with 9 bases separating them. The CDR3 has 14 residues. The CDR3 reads CASSVTGSNQPQHF. The CDR3 DNA reads TGTGCCAGCAGTGTGACAGGAAGCAATCAGCCCCAGCATTTT.

The rearrangement joins TRBV7-8 to TRBJ2-7, with a tentative D call TRBD1 (6 bases). Germline-derived CDR1 and CDR2 are SGHVS and FQNEAQ. The CDR3 consists of 16 residues. The ends were cut back, 1 base at V and 6 bases at J, with 19 bases in the middle. DNA of the CDR3: TGTGCCAGCAGCTTAGATCTCGGCAGGGGCTTGTTCGAGCAGTACTTC. This sequence encodes CASSLDLGRGLFEQYF.

This clonotype was observed many times. The J gene is TRBJ1-2, the V gene TRBV6-1; no reliable D call. In germline, CDR1 is MNHNS, CDR2 SASEGT. The V and J ends lost 5 bases and 4 bases respectively, with 14 bases between them. The CDR3 sequence is 14 residues long. Written as DNA, the CDR3 is TGTGCCAGCAGTTACGCCATCCCCCTCTATGGCTACACCTTC. As protein: CASSYAIPLYGYTF.

This clonotype occurred a few times. The chain combines TRBV4-3 with TRBJ2-5; D unresolved. The V and J ends lost 1 base and 5 bases respectively, with 14 bases between them. The CDR3 contains 15 residues. Germline values: CDR1 LGHNA, CDR2 YSLEER. CDR3 nucleotides: TGCGCCAGCAGCCAAGGGCGGATCTTCGGGGAGACCCAGTACTTC. The encoded protein is CASSQGRIFGETQYF.